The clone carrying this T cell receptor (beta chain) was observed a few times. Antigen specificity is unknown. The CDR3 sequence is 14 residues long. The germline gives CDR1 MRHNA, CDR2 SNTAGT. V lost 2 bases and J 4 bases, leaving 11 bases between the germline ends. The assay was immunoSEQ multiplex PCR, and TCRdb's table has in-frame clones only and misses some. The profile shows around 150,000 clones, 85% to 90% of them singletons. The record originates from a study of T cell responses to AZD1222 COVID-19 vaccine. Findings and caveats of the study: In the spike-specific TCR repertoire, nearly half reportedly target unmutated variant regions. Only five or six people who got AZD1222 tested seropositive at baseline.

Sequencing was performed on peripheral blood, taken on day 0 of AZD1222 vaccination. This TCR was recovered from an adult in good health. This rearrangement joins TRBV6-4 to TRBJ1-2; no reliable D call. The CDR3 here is CASSDPDTGYGYTF. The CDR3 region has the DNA TGTGCCAGCAGTGACCCCGACACGGGCTATGGCTACACCTTC.